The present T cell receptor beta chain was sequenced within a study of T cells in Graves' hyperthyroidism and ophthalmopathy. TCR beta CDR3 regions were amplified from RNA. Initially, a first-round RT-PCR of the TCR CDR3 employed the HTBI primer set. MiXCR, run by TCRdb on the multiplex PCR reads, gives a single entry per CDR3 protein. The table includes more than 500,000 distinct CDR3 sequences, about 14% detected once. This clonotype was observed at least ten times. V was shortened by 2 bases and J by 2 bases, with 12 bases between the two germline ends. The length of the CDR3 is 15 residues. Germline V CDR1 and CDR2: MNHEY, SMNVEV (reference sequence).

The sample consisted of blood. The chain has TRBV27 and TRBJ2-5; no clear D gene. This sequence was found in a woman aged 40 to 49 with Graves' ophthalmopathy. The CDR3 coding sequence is TGTGCCAGCAGTTTAACCCGACAAGCACAAGAGACCCAGTACTTC. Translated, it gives CASSLTRQAQETQYF.